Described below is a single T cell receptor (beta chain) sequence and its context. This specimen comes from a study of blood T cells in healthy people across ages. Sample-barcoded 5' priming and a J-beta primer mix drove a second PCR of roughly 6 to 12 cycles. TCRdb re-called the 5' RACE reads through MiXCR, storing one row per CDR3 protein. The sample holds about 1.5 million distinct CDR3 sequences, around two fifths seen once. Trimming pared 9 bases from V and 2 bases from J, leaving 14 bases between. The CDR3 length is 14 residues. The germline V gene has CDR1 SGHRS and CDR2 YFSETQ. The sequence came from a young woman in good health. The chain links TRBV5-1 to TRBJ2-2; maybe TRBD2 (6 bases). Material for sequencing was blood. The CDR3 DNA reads TGCGCCACCTCGAGGGACTTTAACACCGGGGAGCTGTTTTTT. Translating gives CATSRDFNTGELFF.